This is a list of T cell receptor beta chains from one sample in a study of beta chain features in type 1 diabetes. Generated by immunoSEQ multiplex PCR, the TCRdb table keeps only in-frame clones and is missing some. Among about 250,000 clones listed, over 12% were seen once. Sequenced material: naive CD4+ T cells from blood. These receptors were obtained from a woman aged 35 to 49 in good health. Each CDR3 is given with its conserved first and last residue. The order of the fields is V gene, CDR3 length, J gene, CDR3 protein.

v_call: TRBV6-5
cdr3_length: 14
j_call: TRBJ2-3
cdr3_aa: CASRTDGGTDTQYF

v_call: TRBV21-1
cdr3_length: 15
j_call: TRBJ2-7
cdr3_aa: CASRPFRTSGYEQYF

v_call: TRBV7-2
cdr3_length: 15
j_call: TRBJ2-5
cdr3_aa: CASSSGGRGAETQYF

v_call: TRBV6-1
cdr3_length: 15
j_call: TRBJ1-1
cdr3_aa: CASRRQGTMNTEAFF

v_call: TRBV4-1
cdr3_length: 12
j_call: TRBJ2-5
cdr3_aa: CASSQDVGVQYF

v_call: TRBV27
cdr3_length: 17
j_call: TRBJ1-2
cdr3_aa: CASSSGQGGHLNYGYTF

v_call: TRBV5-1
cdr3_length: 18
j_call: TRBJ1-6
cdr3_aa: CASSPRIGDSSYNSPLHF

v_call: TRBV29-1
cdr3_length: 15
j_call: TRBJ2-5
cdr3_aa: CSVISGGGSPETQYF

v_call: TRBV28
cdr3_length: 16
j_call: TRBJ1-4
cdr3_aa: CASSLQLQGVGEKLFF

v_call: TRBV7-9
cdr3_length: 16
j_call: TRBJ2-1
cdr3_aa: CASSLALAGANNEQFF

v_call: TRBV11-2
cdr3_length: 14
j_call: TRBJ2-3
cdr3_aa: CASSMGQGADTQYF

v_call: TRBV6-5
cdr3_length: 16
j_call: TRBJ1-4
cdr3_aa: CASSYQVQGAHEKLFF

v_call: TRBV6-5
cdr3_length: 15
j_call: TRBJ2-2
cdr3_aa: CASSYSGLETGELFF

v_call: TRBV29-1
cdr3_length: 12
j_call: TRBJ2-5
cdr3_aa: CSVRPGEETQYF

v_call: TRBV12-5
cdr3_length: 15
j_call: TRBJ2-2
cdr3_aa: CASGFWTGDTGELFF

v_call: TRBV10-3
cdr3_length: 15
j_call: TRBJ2-7
cdr3_aa: CAIRLGASGGYEQYF

v_call: TRBV29-1
cdr3_length: 13
j_call: TRBJ2-1
cdr3_aa: CSVTIGWYNEQFF

v_call: TRBV5-1
cdr3_length: 16
j_call: TRBJ1-5
cdr3_aa: CASSSGTGSSNQPQHF

v_call: TRBV6-1
cdr3_length: 14
j_call: TRBJ2-7
cdr3_aa: CASRMRGFTYEQYF

v_call: TRBV7-9
cdr3_length: 16
j_call: TRBJ2-3
cdr3_aa: CASSRAGLAGTDTQYF

v_call: TRBV5-4
cdr3_length: 15
j_call: TRBJ2-1
cdr3_aa: CASTGGLAGANEQFF

v_call: TRBV7-2
cdr3_length: 18
j_call: TRBJ2-2
cdr3_aa: CASSSRQGRPPNTGELFF